This T cell receptor (beta chain) was obtained from a study of blood T cell repertoires in COVID-19. Profiling relied on immunoSEQ multiplex PCR, and the TCRdb table lists in-frame clones only, not all of them. The data contain approximately 250,000 clones, 86% of them seen just once; the ten biggest clones take up about 1.7%. The sequence was collected from an older woman who had recovered from COVID-19. Sequencing was carried out using peripheral blood.

In DNA form, the CDR3 reads TGTGCCAGCAGTGGCCTCCGCCAGACAGGGGGACTTTACAATGAGCAGTTCTTC. The encoded protein is CASSGLRQTGGLYNEQFF. This chain uses TRBV2 with TRBJ2-1; 9 bases line up with TRBD1. CDR1 and CDR2 from the germline V gene are SNHLY and FYNNEI. The CDR3 consists of 18 residues. The J segment lost 4 bases and the V segment lost 4 bases, leaving 14 bases of the junction unmatched.